One sample yielded the 9 T cell receptor beta chains listed below, sequenced in a study of blood T cell repertoires in COVID-19. The protocol was immunoSEQ multiplex PCR, while the TCRdb copy is restricted to in-frame clones and leaves out a portion. Among hundreds of thousands of clones listed, 80% to 90% were seen once. The sample consisted of peripheral blood. The receptors were gathered from a woman in her seventies with COVID-19, enrolled during active disease.

The chain is built from TRBV5-1 and TRBJ2-1; D perhaps matches TRBD2 (5 bases). This CDR3 is 15 amino acids long. Deletions cut 0 bases from V and 4 bases from J, with 11 bases between. CDR1 is SGHRS and CDR2 is YFSETQ in the germline V gene. The CDR3 DNA reads TGCGCCAGCAGCTTGGATGGTAGCGATTACAATGAGCAGTTCTTC. It encodes CASSLDGSDYNEQFF.

The V and J genes are TRBV2 and TRBJ1-1; 7 bases align to TRBD1. V dropped 8 bases and J dropped 5; count of bases not matched to a gene: 11. This CDR3 region has 14 residues. Germline CDR1 reads SNHLY; CDR2 reads FYNNEI. CDR3 sequence reads: CASSQDRRLTEAFF. The DNA of the CDR3 is TGTGCCAGCTCCCAGGACAGGCGCTTAACTGAAGCTTTCTTT.

In the case of this clone: This same CDR3 is encoded by further DNA sequences in the sample. CDR3 nucleotides: TGTGCCAGCAGAGGACAGGGGAACACTGAAGCTTTCTTT. Translated: CASRGQGNTEAFF. J is TRBJ1-1 and V is TRBV27; 8 nucleotides align to TRBD1. The CDR3 extends over 13 amino acids. Germline V gene data show CDR1 as MNHEY and CDR2 as SMNVEV (reference sequence). The V segment lost 6 bases and the J segment 1 base; nucleotides outside the gene matches: 1.

A remark on this clone: Other DNA sequences of this sample code for an identical CDR3. This chain links TRBV5-1 with TRBJ2-7; D may be TRBD1 (5 bases). Trimming stripped 1 base from V and 2 bases from J, with 7 bases between. The CDR3 runs 13 residues. CDR1 SGHRS and CDR2 YFSETQ come from the germline V gene. The CDR3 reads CASSLQGTYEQYF. The CDR3 coding sequence is TGCGCCAGCAGCTTGCAGGGTACCTACGAGCAGTACTTC. Looking up the rest from reference TRBV5-1 and TRBJ2-7 gives the full variable domain: KAGVTQTPRYLIKTRGQQVTLSCSPISGHRSVSWYQQTPGQGLQFLFEYFSETQRNKGNFPGRFSGRQFSNSRSEMNVSTLELGDSALYLCASSLQGTYEQYFGPGTRLTVT.

The chain joins TRBV10-3 to TRBJ1-1, with 7 bases matching TRBD1. V shed 6 bases and J 4 bases; nucleotides not matched to a gene: 5. Germline CDR1 ENHRY, CDR2 SYGVKD. The CDR3 loop spans 13 amino acids. The CDR3 sequence: CAIRARQGTEAFF. CDR3 DNA: TGTGCCATCAGGGCTCGACAGGGCACTGAAGCTTTCTTT.

This chain links TRBV9 with TRBJ2-1; 7 positions agree with TRBD2. Trimming removed 6 bases from V and 4 bases from J; junction bases left unmatched: 10. Germline V gene data show CDR1 as SGDLS and CDR2 as YYNGEE. The CDR3 extends over 15 amino acids. For the CDR3, the DNA is TGTGCCAGCACCATGGGGGGGTCGGAATACAATGAGCAGTTCTTC. Translated: CASTMGGSEYNEQFF.

DNA for the CDR3: TGTGCCAGCAGCCCCTGGGCGGGACGGGGCACAGATACGCAGTATTTT. Its protein is CASSPWAGRGTDTQYF. The genes are TRBV13 and TRBJ2-3; a weak D match, TRBD2 (6 bases). V was clipped by 5 bases and J by 1 base, with 16 bases between them. CDR1 and CDR2 from the germline V gene are PRHDT and FYEKMQ (reference sequence). The CDR3 spans 16 residues.

Only one count was recorded for this clone. The gene calls are TRBV30 and TRBJ2-7, with D hard to call. The CDR3 totals 11 residues. The V gene lost 4 bases and the J gene lost 2 bases, with 6 bases spanning the gap. Germline V lookup: CDR1 GTSNPN, CDR2 SVGIG (reference sequence). CDR3 sequence (DNA): TGTGCCTGGACCGGAGCCTACGAGCAGTACTTC. Its protein product is CAWTGAYEQYF.

The chain couples TRBV11-2 to TRBJ2-5, with D tentatively TRBD1 (6 bases). Trimming shortened V by 4 bases and J by 1 base, and 10 bases separated the two germline ends. Germline-derived CDR1 and CDR2 are SGHAT and FQNNGV. The length of the CDR3 is 14 residues. Here the CDR3 reads CASSSYRVQETQYF. In DNA, the CDR3 is TGTGCCAGCAGCTCTTACAGGGTCCAAGAGACCCAGTACTTC.